The TCR beta chain under discussion was sequenced for a study of T cell responses to AZD1222 COVID-19 vaccine. Whole-study results and caveats: Only 5 or 6 individuals given AZD1222 were seropositive at baseline. The sample set comprised mostly white British donors with more females, and clonal diversity was possibly underestimated.

Germline CDR1 is MDHEN and CDR2 is SYDVKM. This CDR3 has 17 residues. The V end was cut by 5 bases, the J end by 6 bases, with 23 bases between. Profiled with immunoSEQ multiplex PCR; TCRdb holds only in-frame clones, not every one. This sample has some 110,000 clones, with roughly 88% found just once. Notes on this clone: Its antigen is still unknown.

V is TRBV28 and J is TRBJ2-1, with D perhaps matching TRBD2 (7 bases). The source is an adult in good health. This specimen was peripheral blood, taken on day 0 of AZD1222 vaccination. Here the CDR3 reads CASSPAGWGGGTNEQFF. For the CDR3, the DNA is TGTGCCAGCAGTCCAGCAGGTTGGGGAGGGGGGACCAATGAGCAGTTCTTC.